The clone carrying this TCR beta chain was seen only once. Its antigen remains unidentified. These data come from a study of siplizumab effects on memory and regulatory T cells. Study conclusions and caveats: Versus 25% to 30% in controls, the mappable alloreactive CD4+ clones averaged about 74% Treg-derived with siplizumab. Apparently key alloresponse contributors, naive T cells also seemed more diverse than memory cells.

Assays examined approximately 9.1 x 10^4 TCR templates per sample. Sequenced by immunoSEQ multiplex PCR; TCRdb stores in-frame clones only, minus some. The sample lists some 96,000 clones; approximately 94% were seen once. Trimming took off 8 bases at V and 15 bases at J, with 17 bases between the two ends. The CDR3 runs 11 residues. Looked up from germline, CDR1 is MNHNS and CDR2 is SASEGT. This chain uses TRBV6-1 with TRBJ2-1; D may be TRBD2 (6 bases). The sequencing input was non-Treg CD4+ T cells sorted from blood. This sequence was found in a human donor in good health. The CDR3 DNA reads as TGTGCCAGCCTAGCGATAGACCTTCTGTTCTTC. It translates to CASLAIDLLFF.